These T cell receptor beta chains were read from a single sample in a study of neurological immune-mediated disorders. TCRdb recomputed calls from the 5' RACE reads with MiXCR, one row per CDR3 protein. The table includes approximately 15,000 distinct CDR3 sequences, about 12% detected once. The sequenced sample consisted of CD8+ T cells from blood. The receptors originated from a female donor with HTLV-1-associated myelopathy (HAM/TSP). Both conserved end residues are trimmed from each CDR3. D genes are given only for firm matches. Clone size is shown for a subset of rows, as once, few, many or a class of expanded clone.

size: many; V: TRBV4-1; D: TRBD2; J: TRBJ2-5; length: 13; CDR3: ASRYSGVNQETQY
size: -; V: TRBV7-6; D: TRBD2; J: TRBJ2-1; length: 14; CDR3: VSSLGSGGPVNEQF
size: many; V: TRBV5-1; D: -; J: TRBJ1-1; length: 13; CDR3: ASSLAVGRSTEAF
size: many; V: TRBV6-2/TRBV6-3; D: -; J: TRBJ2-7; length: 12; CDR3: ASSYEGPSYEQY
size: many; V: TRBV25-1; D: -; J: TRBJ2-6; length: 12; CDR3: ASSTGSGANVLT
size: many; V: TRBV15; D: -; J: TRBJ2-7; length: 13; CDR3: ATSRVEGQTYEQY
size: many; V: TRBV21-1; D: -; J: TRBJ2-4; length: 18; CDR3: ASSFFSRPILAGEGDIQY
size: medium-sized; V: TRBV6-5; D: -; J: TRBJ1-6; length: 13; CDR3: ASSSSVGENSPLH
size: many; V: TRBV7-9; D: -; J: TRBJ2-1; length: 13; CDR3: ASSGGVASYNEQF
size: many; V: TRBV29-1; D: -; J: TRBJ1-5; length: 11; CDR3: SVADSSNQPQH
size: many; V: TRBV3-1; D: -; J: TRBJ2-1; length: 11; CDR3: ASSQTNYNEQF
size: many; V: TRBV7-3; D: TRBD1; J: TRBJ2-1; length: 13; CDR3: ASSLMAGGMNEQF
size: many; V: TRBV20-1; D: -; J: TRBJ2-7; length: 12; CDR3: SARGRALSYEQY
size: many; V: TRBV10-3; D: -; J: TRBJ2-2; length: 15; CDR3: AIRTGWTRGDTGELF
size: many; V: TRBV5-1; D: -; J: TRBJ2-1; length: 19; CDR3: ASSLRGSPGVVVNSYNEQF
size: many; V: TRBV28; D: -; J: TRBJ1-1; length: 12; CDR3: ASSFVTMNTEAF
size: many; V: TRBV7-2; D: -; J: TRBJ2-5; length: 14; CDR3: ASSSPGTAPARTQY
size: many; V: TRBV6-2/TRBV6-3; D: -; J: TRBJ1-2; length: 10; CDR3: ASSYSNYGYT
size: many; V: TRBV4-3; D: -; J: TRBJ1-6; length: 12; CDR3: ASSLDRNNSPLH
size: many; V: TRBV20-1; D: -; J: TRBJ2-1; length: 14; CDR3: SARDSPGNSYNEQF
size: -; V: TRBV4-1; D: TRBD2; J: TRBJ2-3; length: 15; CDR3: ASSQRPAGGSTDTQY
size: many; V: TRBV12-3/TRBV12-4; D: TRBD2; J: TRBJ2-5; length: 15; CDR3: ASSFWVAGGPQETQY
size: many; V: TRBV4-2; D: TRBD1; J: TRBJ2-7; length: 14; CDR3: ASSQLGQGETYEQY